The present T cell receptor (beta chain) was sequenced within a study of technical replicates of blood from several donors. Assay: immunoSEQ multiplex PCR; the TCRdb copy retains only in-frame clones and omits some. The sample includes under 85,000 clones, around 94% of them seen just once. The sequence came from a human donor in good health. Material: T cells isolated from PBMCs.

The CDR3, as DNA: TGCGCCAGCAGGACGGGGAGCTCTGGGGCCAACGTCCTGACTTTC. It is translated as CASRTGSSGANVLTF. The chain employs TRBV5-1 and TRBJ2-6; possibly TRBD2 for D (5 bases). Germline CDR1 and CDR2: SGHRS and YFSETQ. CDR3 length: 15 residues. Between the trimmed V and J ends, which lost 5 bases and 0 bases, there was a span of 9 bases.